The next 15 T cell receptor beta chains were all read from a single sample in a study of regulatory T cells in long-lasting Graves disease. To make TCR beta libraries, researchers used iRepertoire HTBI primers and Arm-PCR of CDR3 regions. A single record per CDR3 protein comes from TCRdb applying MiXCR to the multiplex PCR reads. Of around 400,000 distinct CDR3 sequences listed, around 20% were seen once; the top ten hold approximately 14%. Time point: persistent/refractory GD, antithyroid drugs over 5 years with positive TRAb. PBMC RNA was the source of the TCR library. Sequencing used peripheral blood mononuclear cells (PBMCs), obtained when the disease was refractory, from a patient treated with antithyroid drugs. Receptors were obtained from a female donor with Graves disease.

This clonotype has ten or more counts. V usage is TRBV28 and J usage is TRBJ1-5; D remains unclear. The CDR3 consists of 14 residues. The V gene's germline CDR1 is MDHEN and CDR2 SYDVKM. Trimming took 5 bases from V and 4 from J, leaving 12 bases between them. DNA of the CDR3: TGTGCCAGCAGTCAGACATCCCCAAATCAGCCCCAGCATTTT. Residues: CASSQTSPNQPQHF.

The rearrangement joins TRBV14 to TRBJ1-6; TRBD1 is a possible D gene (6 bases). Trimming stripped 0 bases from V and 9 bases from J, with 15 bases between. Germline lookup yields CDR1 SGHDN and CDR2 FVKESK. This CDR3 spans 16 amino acids. This CDR3 is CASSQDGGGAISPLHF. CDR3 nucleotides: TGTGCCAGCAGCCAAGATGGCGGGGGCGCGATTTCACCCCTCCACTTT.

This clonotype was seen at least ten times. The chain combines TRBV20-1 with TRBJ2-7, with D possibly matching TRBD1 (6 bases). Germline values: CDR1 DFQATT, CDR2 SNEGSKA (reference sequence). V lost 0 bases to trimming and J lost 1 base, with 10 bases between them. The CDR3 covers 14 residues. Here the CDR3 DNA reads TGCAGTGCTAGAGATATCCAGGGGTCCTACGAGCAGTACTTC. This gives the protein CSARDIQGSYEQYF.

Many counts were recorded for this clonotype. The CDR3 is CASSPKGTGFYEQYF. CDR3 bases: TGTGCCAGCAGCCCGAAGGGGACAGGCTTCTACGAGCAGTACTTC. This chain connects TRBV27 to TRBJ2-7, with 8 bases identical to TRBD1. The germline CDR1 and CDR2 sequences are MNHEY and SMNVEV (reference sequence). Trimming took 6 bases from V and 3 from J; bases not matched to a gene: 10. This CDR3 region has 15 residues.

The chain employs TRBV12-3 or TRBV12-4 and TRBJ2-7; tentatively, D is TRBD1 or TRBD2 (7 bases each). Trimming removed 9 bases from V and 3 bases from J, with 21 bases in between. CDR3 size: 15 residues. Here the CDR3 reads CASTPGGTAGYEQYF. DNA for the CDR3: TGTGCCAGTACTCCCGGGGGGACAGCTGGCTACGAGCAGTACTTC.

V usage is TRBV27 and J usage is TRBJ1-1; D ambiguous. Germline CDR1 and CDR2: MNHEY and SMNVEV (reference sequence). This CDR3 comprises 14 residues. The V end lost 2 bases, the J end lost 1 base, and 8 bases lay between the germline ends. DNA of the CDR3: TGTGCCAGCAGTTTACGCGAGACGAACACTGAAGCTTTCTTT. This sequence encodes CASSLRETNTEAFF.

The rearrangement joins TRBV20-1 to TRBJ2-7; no firm D call. V lost 2 bases and J lost 6, with 8 bases in between. The germline CDR1 and CDR2 sequences are DFQATT and SNEGSKA (reference sequence). The CDR3 has 11 residues. The CDR3 DNA is TGCAGTGCTAGATTGGATCGCGAGCAGTACTTC. It encodes CSARLDREQYF.

The table lists this clonotype with many counts. This chain uses TRBV6-1 with TRBJ2-2; 9 nucleotides match TRBD2. The germline CDR1 and CDR2 sequences are MNHNS and SASEGT. The CDR3 runs 15 residues. The ends lost 1 base at V and 5 bases at J; junction bases unmatched: 2. CDR3 in amino acids: CASSEEAGGTGELFF. The DNA of the CDR3 is TGTGCCAGCAGTGAAGAGGCGGGGGGGACCGGGGAGCTGTTTTTT.

This clonotype was found once. V is TRBV28 and J is TRBJ2-1; D is unclear. The germline gives CDR1 MDHEN, CDR2 SYDVKM. The CDR3 length is 14 residues. With 7 bases removed from V and 8 bases from J, the gap between germline ends came to 18 bases. The CDR3 here is CASTSVTAWDEQFF. The CDR3 bases are TGTGCCAGCACCTCTGTTACCGCCTGGGATGAGCAGTTCTTC. Based on the CDR3 plus reference TRBV28 and TRBJ2-1, the full variable domain is DVKVTQSSRYLVKRTGEKVFLECVQDMDHENMFWYRQDPGLGLRLIYFSYDVKMKEKGDIPEGYSVSREKKERFSLILESASTNQTSMYLCASTSVTAWDEQFFGPGTRLTVL.

Many counts were recorded for this clonotype. This chain uses TRBV2 with TRBJ1-2; D uncertain. Germline CDR1 SNHLY, CDR2 FYNNEI. Trimming took 3 bases from V and 2 from J, leaving 4 bases between them. The CDR3 has 12 residues. The CDR3 DNA reads as TGTGCCAGCAGTGATTCCAACTATGGCTACACCTTC. Protein: CASSDSNYGYTF.

This clonotype was recorded at least ten times. V usage is TRBV20-1 and J usage is TRBJ2-7, with D perhaps TRBD1 or TRBD2 (5 bases each). The CDR3 is 15 amino acids. The V and J ends lost 0 bases and 3 bases respectively, with 15 bases between them. In germline, CDR1 is DFQATT, CDR2 SNEGSKA (reference sequence). CDR3 sequence (DNA): TGCAGTGCTAGAGATCGGGACGGACGCCTCTACGAGCAGTACTTC. Translation: CSARDRDGRLYEQYF.

This clonotype occurred a few times. The rearrangement links TRBV6-5 to TRBJ2-7; 9 nucleotides match TRBD2. From germline, CDR1 is MNHEY and CDR2 SVGAGI. The V and J ends lost 2 bases and 5 bases, in that order; junction bases with no gene match: 4. This CDR3 contains 14 residues. CDR3 DNA sequence: TGTGCCAGCAGTTACGGGACTAGCACCAACGAGCAGTACTTC. Its protein is CASSYGTSTNEQYF.

The table lists this clonotype with many counts. The J gene is TRBJ2-7, the V gene TRBV2; 12 bases agree with TRBD2. The CDR3 length is 14 residues. Trimming removed 4 bases from V and 4 bases from J; junction bases left unmatched: 2. The V gene's germline CDR1 is SNHLY and CDR2 FYNNEI. The CDR3 DNA is TGTGCCAGCAGTGGGACTAGCGGGGATTACGAGCAGTACTTC. Encoded protein: CASSGTSGDYEQYF. Full variable domain (rest looked up from reference TRBV2 and TRBJ2-7): EPEVTQTPSHQVTQMGQEVILRCVPISNHLYFYWYRQILGQKVEFLVSFYNNEISEKSEIFDDQFSVERPDGSNFTLKIRSTKLEDSAMYFCASSGTSGDYEQYFGPGTRLTVT.

This clonotype came up many times. The chain links TRBV6-1 to TRBJ2-5; 7 bases are a match to TRBD2. Per the germline V gene, CDR1 is MNHNS and CDR2 is SASEGT. The CDR3 is 15 residues long. V gave up 3 bases and J gave up 1 base; unmatched junction bases: 5. CDR3 in DNA: TGTGCCAGCAGTGACTCCCCTAGCGGCCAAGAGACCCAGTACTTC. Its protein is CASSDSPSGQETQYF.

This clonotype was seen repeatedly, ten times or more. This sequence joins TRBV5-1 and TRBJ2-7, with a weak D call TRBD1 (6 bases). The V gene's germline CDR1 is SGHRS and CDR2 YFSETQ. V was pared by 4 bases and J by 3 bases, with 17 bases between. CDR3 length equals 15 residues. This CDR3 reads CASSVAQGSFYEQYF. The CDR3 coding sequence is TGCGCCAGCAGCGTGGCACAGGGCTCCTTCTACGAGCAGTACTTC.